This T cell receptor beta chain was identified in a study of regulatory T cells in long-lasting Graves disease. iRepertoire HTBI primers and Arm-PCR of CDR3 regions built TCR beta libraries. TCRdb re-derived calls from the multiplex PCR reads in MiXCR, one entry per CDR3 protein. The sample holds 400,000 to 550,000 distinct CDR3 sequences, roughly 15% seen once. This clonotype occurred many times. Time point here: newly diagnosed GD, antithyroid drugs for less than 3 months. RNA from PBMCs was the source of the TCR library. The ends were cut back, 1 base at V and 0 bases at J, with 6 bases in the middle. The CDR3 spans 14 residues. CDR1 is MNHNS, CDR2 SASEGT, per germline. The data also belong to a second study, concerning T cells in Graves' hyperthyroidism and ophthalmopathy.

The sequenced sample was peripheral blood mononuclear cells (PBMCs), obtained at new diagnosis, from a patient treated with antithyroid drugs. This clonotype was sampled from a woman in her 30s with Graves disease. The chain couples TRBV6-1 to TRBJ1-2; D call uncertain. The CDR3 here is CASSEVGTNYGYTF. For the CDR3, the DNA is TGTGCCAGCAGTGAAGTTGGGACTAACTATGGCTACACCTTC.